This TCR beta chain originates from a study of T cell responses to AZD1222 COVID-19 vaccine. This table comes from immunoSEQ multiplex PCR, and its TCRdb copy is limited to in-frame clones, with some not included. The profile covers about 150,000 clones, with approximately 91% appearing a single time and roughly 1.6% taken by the ten largest. Germline assignment: CDR1 SGHRS and CDR2 YFSETQ. V dropped 3 bases and J dropped 4 bases, with 13 bases sitting between them. CDR3 size: 14 residues. This chain uses TRBV5-1 with TRBJ1-1; tentative D call: TRBD1 (5 bases). The sequencing here drew on peripheral blood, taken 28 days after the second AZD1222 dose. The TCR sequence derives from an adult who received the AZD1222 COVID-19 vaccine. CDR3 DNA: TGCGCCAGCAGCTGGGACCTAAGAGGCACTGAAGCTTTCTTT. Translating gives CASSWDLRGTEAFF.